Listed below are T cell receptor beta chains from one sample, sequenced in a study of T cells in Graves' hyperthyroidism and ophthalmopathy. TCRdb reprocessed the multiplex PCR reads via MiXCR and lists one record per CDR3 protein. The table shows hundreds of thousands of distinct CDR3 sequences, with around 39% occurring only once. Sequenced: blood. Every receptor here comes from a man younger than 35 with Graves' hyperthyroidism. CDR3s include the opening cysteine and the closing phenylalanine or tryptophan. The order of the fields is J gene, V gene, D gene, CDR3 protein. The D gene is left open where the match is weak.

TRBJ2-7,TRBV7-9,TRBD1,CASSPQGVDEQYF
TRBJ1-5,TRBV19,-,CASSRGQPGEQPQHF
TRBJ2-5,TRBV7-9,TRBD1,CASSGGQGPNQETQYF
TRBJ2-7,TRBV7-7,-,CASSLEGSYPGLFYEQYF
TRBJ2-5,TRBV7-2,-,CASSPGPTETQYF
TRBJ2-7,TRBV27,-,CASIGGPAYEQYF
TRBJ2-7,TRBV29-1,-,CSVERPGVDEQYF
TRBJ1-2,TRBV20-1,TRBD1,CSATNRGQGYGYTF
TRBJ2-2,TRBV4-1,-,CASSQDWGFAGELFF
TRBJ2-2,TRBV2,TRBD2,CASSAQGLAGDTGELFF
TRBJ1-5,TRBV7-9,TRBD1,CASSPGQGGGNQPQHF
TRBJ1-2,TRBV3-1,-,CASTGFGDGYTF
TRBJ1-4,TRBV6-5,TRBD1,CASSYRAGGNEKLFF
TRBJ2-5,TRBV2,-,CASSERGKTQYF
TRBJ1-5,TRBV5-6,TRBD1,CASSSGGDEPQHF
TRBJ2-7,TRBV2,TRBD1,CASRGTGDESEQYF
TRBJ2-5,TRBV11-2,TRBD2,CASSGLRGRSETQYF
TRBJ2-7,TRBV28,TRBD2,CASTLAGESYEQYF
TRBJ1-1,TRBV20-1,-,CSARAYTRVNTEAFF
TRBJ2-7,TRBV29-1,-,CSVEGPYYEQYF
TRBJ1-6,TRBV7-2,-,CASSSGDNSPLHF
TRBJ1-3,TRBV20-1,TRBD1,CSARRGTVSGNTIYF
TRBJ2-5,TRBV5-5,-,CASSLFSSAQETQYF
TRBJ1-1,TRBV2,-,CASWGSTREAFF
TRBJ1-2,TRBV5-1,-,CASSLDSAPNYGYTF
TRBJ2-7,TRBV5-1,TRBD2,CASSQGLAGAGEQYF
TRBJ2-7,TRBV11-2,-,CASSGGHTHSYEQYF
TRBJ1-6,TRBV20-1,-,CSARDPPVGGNSPLHF
TRBJ1-5,TRBV2,-,CASRWRGRQENEHF
TRBJ1-1,TRBV7-3,-,CASSSRYPGRRNEAFF
TRBJ1-1,TRBV20-1,TRBD1,CSALTGGPTEAFF